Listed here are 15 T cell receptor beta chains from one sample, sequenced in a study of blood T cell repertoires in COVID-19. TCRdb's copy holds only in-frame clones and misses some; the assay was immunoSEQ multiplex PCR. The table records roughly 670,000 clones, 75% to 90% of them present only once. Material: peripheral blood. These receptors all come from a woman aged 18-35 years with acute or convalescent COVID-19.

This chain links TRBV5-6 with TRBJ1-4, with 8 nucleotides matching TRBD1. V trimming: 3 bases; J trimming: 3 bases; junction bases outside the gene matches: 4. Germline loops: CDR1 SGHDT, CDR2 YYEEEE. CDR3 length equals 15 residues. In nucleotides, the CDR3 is TGTGCCAGCAGCTGGGGGACAGGCCCTAATGAAAAACTGTTTTTT. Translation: CASSWGTGPNEKLFF.

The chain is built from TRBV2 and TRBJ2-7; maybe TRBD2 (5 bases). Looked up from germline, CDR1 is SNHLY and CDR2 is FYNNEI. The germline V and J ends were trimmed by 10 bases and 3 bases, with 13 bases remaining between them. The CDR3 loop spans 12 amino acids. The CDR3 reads CAIWTGFYEQYF. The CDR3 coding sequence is TGTGCCATCTGGACGGGGTTCTACGAGCAGTACTTC.

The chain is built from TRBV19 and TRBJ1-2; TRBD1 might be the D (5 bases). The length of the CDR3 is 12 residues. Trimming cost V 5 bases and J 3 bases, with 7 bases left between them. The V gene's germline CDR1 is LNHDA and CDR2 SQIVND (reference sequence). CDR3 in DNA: TGTGCCAGTAGTGGCAGGGACTATGGCTACACCTTC. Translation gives CASSGRDYGYTF.

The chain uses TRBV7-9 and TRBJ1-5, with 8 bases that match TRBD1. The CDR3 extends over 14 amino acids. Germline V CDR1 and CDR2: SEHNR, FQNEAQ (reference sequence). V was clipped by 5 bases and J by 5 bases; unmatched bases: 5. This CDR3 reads CASSDNRGDQPQHF. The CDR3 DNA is TGTGCCAGCAGCGACAACAGGGGGGATCAGCCCCAGCATTTT.

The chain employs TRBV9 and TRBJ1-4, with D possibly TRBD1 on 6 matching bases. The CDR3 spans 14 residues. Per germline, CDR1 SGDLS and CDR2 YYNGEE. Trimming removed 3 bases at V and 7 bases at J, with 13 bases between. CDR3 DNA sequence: TGTGCCAGCAGCGAGGGGGGGACAACTGAAAAACTGTTTTTT. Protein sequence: CASSEGGTTEKLFF.

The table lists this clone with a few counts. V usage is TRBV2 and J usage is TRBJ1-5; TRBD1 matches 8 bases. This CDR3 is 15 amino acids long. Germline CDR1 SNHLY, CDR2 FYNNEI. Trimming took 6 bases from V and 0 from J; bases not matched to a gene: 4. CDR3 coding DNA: TGTGCCAGCAGGGGACAGGCTTATAGCAATCAGCCCCAGCATTTT. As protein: CASRGQAYSNQPQHF.

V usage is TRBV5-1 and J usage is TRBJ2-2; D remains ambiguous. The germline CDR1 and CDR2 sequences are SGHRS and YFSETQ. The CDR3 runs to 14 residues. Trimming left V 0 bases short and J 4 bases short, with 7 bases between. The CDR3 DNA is TGCGCCAGCAGCTTGGATTCCATCACCGGGGAGCTGTTTTTT. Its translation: CASSLDSITGELFF.

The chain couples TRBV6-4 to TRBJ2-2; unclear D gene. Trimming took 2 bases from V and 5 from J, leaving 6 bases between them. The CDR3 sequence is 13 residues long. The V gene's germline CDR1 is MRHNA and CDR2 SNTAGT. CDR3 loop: CASSDVGTGELFF. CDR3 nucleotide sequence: TGTGCCAGCAGTGACGTCGGTACCGGGGAGCTGTTTTTT.

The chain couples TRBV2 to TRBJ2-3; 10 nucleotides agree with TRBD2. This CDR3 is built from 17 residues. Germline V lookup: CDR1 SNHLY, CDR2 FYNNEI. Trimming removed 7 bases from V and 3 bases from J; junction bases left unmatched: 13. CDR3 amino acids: CASKKPGTSAWTDTQYF. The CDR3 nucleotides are TGTGCCAGCAAAAAGCCCGGGACTAGCGCGTGGACAGATACGCAGTATTTT.

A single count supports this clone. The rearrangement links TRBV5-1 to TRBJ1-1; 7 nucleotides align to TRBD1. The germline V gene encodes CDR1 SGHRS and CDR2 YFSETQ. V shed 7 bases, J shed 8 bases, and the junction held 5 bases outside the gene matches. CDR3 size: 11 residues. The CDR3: CASGAGQEAFF. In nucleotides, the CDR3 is TGCGCCAGCGGGGCGGGACAGGAAGCTTTCTTT.

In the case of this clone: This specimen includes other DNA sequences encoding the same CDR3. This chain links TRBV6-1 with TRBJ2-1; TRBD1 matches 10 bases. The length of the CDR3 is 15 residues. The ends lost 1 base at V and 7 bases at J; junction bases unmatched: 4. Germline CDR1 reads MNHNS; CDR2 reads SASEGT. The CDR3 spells CASSEGTGGRNEQFF. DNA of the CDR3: TGTGCCAGCAGTGAAGGGACAGGGGGAAGGAATGAGCAGTTCTTC.

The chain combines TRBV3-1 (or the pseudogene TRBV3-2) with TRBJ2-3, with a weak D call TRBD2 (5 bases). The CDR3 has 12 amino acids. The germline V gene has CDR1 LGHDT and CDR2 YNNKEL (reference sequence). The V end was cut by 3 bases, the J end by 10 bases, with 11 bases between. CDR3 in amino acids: CASSQGGSAQYF. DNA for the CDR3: TGTGCCAGCAGCCAGGGCGGGTCGGCGCAGTATTTT.

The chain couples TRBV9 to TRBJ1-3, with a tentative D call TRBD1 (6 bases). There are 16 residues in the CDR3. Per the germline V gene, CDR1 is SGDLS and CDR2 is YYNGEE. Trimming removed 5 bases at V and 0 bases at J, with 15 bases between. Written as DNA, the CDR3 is TGTGCCAGCAGTAGGGAGGGGGGAGGCTCTGGAAACACCATATATTTT. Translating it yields CASSREGGGSGNTIYF.

The CDR3 loop is CASSQGARIGTGVYYGYTF. The CDR3 DNA reads TGCGCCAGCAGCCAAGGGGCCAGGATCGGGACAGGGGTTTACTATGGCTACACCTTC. J is TRBJ1-2 and V is TRBV4-1; TRBD1 agrees at 10 bases. Unmatched junction bases numbered 14, after V lost 1 base and J lost 3 bases. The CDR3 runs 19 residues. Germline V gene lookup returns CDR1 MGHRA and CDR2 YSYEKL.

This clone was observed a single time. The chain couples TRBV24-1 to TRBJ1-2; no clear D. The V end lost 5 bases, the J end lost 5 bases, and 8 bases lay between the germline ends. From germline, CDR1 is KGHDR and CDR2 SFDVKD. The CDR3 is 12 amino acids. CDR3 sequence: CATSAYSYGYTF. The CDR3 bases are TGTGCCACCAGTGCGTACAGTTATGGCTACACCTTC.